A selection of T cell receptor beta chains follows, all from one sample in a study of radiotherapy plus CTLA-4 blockade in lung cancer. Data came from immunoSEQ multiplex PCR; TCRdb stores just in-frame clones and leaves some out. Among about 97,000 clones listed, about four fifths were seen once. The sequences come from peripheral blood, collected from a patient treated with radiotherapy plus ipilimumab. Receptors originate from a human donor with non-small cell lung cancer who had a partial response to radiotherapy plus ipilimumab. Some clones in this sample may be carry-over from other donors' samples. Both conserved end residues are part of each CDR3. A D gene is named only where the DNA matches it firmly. Clone size is not always given. Where it is, it says once, few, many or a class for expanded clones.

TRBV7-2	.	12	.	TRBJ2-7	CASSSTGTPQYF	TGTGCCAGCAGCTCAACCGGGACACCGCAGTACTTC
TRBV4-2	.	15	TRBD2	TRBJ2-5	CASSFQRGVEETQYF	TGTGCCAGCAGCTTCCAGCGGGGGGTGGAAGAGACCCAGTACTTC
TRBV5-1	.	15	TRBD1	TRBJ1-2	CASSSTGGDGYGYTF	TGCGCCAGCAGCTCGACAGGGGGAGATGGCTATGGCTACACCTTC
TRBV19	once	13	.	TRBJ1-4	CASCLREGEKLFF	TGTGCCAGCTGCCTGAGGGAAGGTGAAAAACTGTTTTTT
TRBV11-2	.	15	TRBD2	TRBJ2-5	CASSSGIAGGETQYF	TGTGCCAGCAGCTCGGGCATAGCGGGAGGAGAGACCCAGTACTTC
TRBV7-9	.	14	TRBD1	TRBJ2-3	CAGLRDSATDTQYF	TGTGCCGGACTCCGGGACAGCGCGACAGATACGCAGTATTTT
TRBV5-1	.	17	TRBD2	TRBJ2-3	CASSLVGGGGFTDTQYF	TGCGCCAGCAGCTTGGTTGGCGGCGGGGGGTTCACAGATACGCAGTATTTT
TRBV18	.	14	.	TRBJ1-1	CASSLDRMNTEAFF	TGTGCCAGCTCACTGGACAGAATGAACACTGAAGCTTTCTTT
TRBV9	.	14	TRBD1	TRBJ1-5	CASSAGQHNQPQHF	TGTGCCAGCAGCGCGGGACAGCACAATCAGCCCCAGCATTTT
TRBV7-3	.	15	TRBD2	TRBJ2-2	CASSSLAGVTGELFF	TGTGCCAGCAGCTCACTAGCGGGGGTCACCGGGGAGCTGTTTTTT
TRBV11-3	once	14	.	TRBJ1-1	CASSLGGAYTEAFF	TGTGCCAGCAGCTTAGGTGGGGCGTACACTGAAGCTTTCTTT
TRBV11-2	.	17	TRBD1	TRBJ2-2	CASSPRVGQGVAGELFF	TGTGCCAGCAGCCCTAGGGTGGGACAGGGGGTCGCCGGGGAGCTGTTTTTT
TRBV2	.	15	TRBD1	TRBJ1-3	CASSEDRVFRNTIYF	TGTGCCAGCAGTGAGGACAGGGTCTTTCGAAACACCATATATTTT
TRBV19	.	21	TRBD2	TRBJ2-1	CASSIPRASGRAPNSYNEQFF	TGTGCCAGTAGTATCCCTAGGGCTAGCGGGAGGGCCCCCAACTCCTACAATGAGCAGTTCTTC
TRBV4-1	.	14	TRBD1	TRBJ1-5	CASSQTTGWQPQHF	TGCGCCAGCAGCCAGACGACAGGGTGGCAGCCCCAGCATTTT
TRBV7-6	.	14	.	TRBJ2-2	CASSSQSPHGELFF	TGTGCCAGCAGCTCCCAGTCTCCCCACGGGGAGCTGTTTTTT
TRBV5-1	.	14	.	TRBJ1-4	CASSLDRVAEKLFF	TGCGCCAGCAGCTTGGACAGGGTGGCTGAAAAACTGTTTTTT
TRBV7-7	few	14	TRBD2	TRBJ2-1	CASSFAGDHNEQFF	TGTGCCAGCAGCTTCGCGGGAGACCACAATGAGCAGTTCTTC
TRBV5-5	.	13	.	TRBJ1-2	CASNQGSGYGYTF	TGTGCCAGCAATCAGGGGTCGGGCTATGGCTACACCTTC
TRBV11-3	.	13	.	TRBJ2-7	CASSSNSLYEQYF	TGTGCCAGCAGCTCAAACTCCCTATACGAGCAGTACTTC
TRBV19	.	13	.	TRBJ1-1	CASSISRVTEAFF	TGTGCCAGTAGTATTTCCAGGGTTACTGAAGCTTTCTTT
TRBV6-1	.	14	.	TRBJ1-2	CASNLDGRRGGYTF	TGTGCCAGCAACCTAGATGGCCGGCGGGGTGGCTACACCTTC
TRBV28	.	14	.	TRBJ2-5	CASSRGGARETQYF	TGTGCCAGCAGCCGTGGGGGGGCAAGAGAGACCCAGTACTTC
TRBV6-6	few	15	TRBD1	TRBJ1-6	CASTPKGQGSSPLHF	TGTGCCAGCACGCCCAAGGGACAGGGAAGTTCACCCCTCCACTTT
TRBV7-9	.	15	TRBD2	TRBJ2-7	CASSSWTGGGREQYF	TGTGCCAGCAGCTCCTGGACGGGGGGCGGGAGGGAGCAGTACTTC
TRBV7-6	.	15	TRBD1	TRBJ2-5	CASSQGNRAGGTQYF	TGTGCCAGCAGTCAGGGAAACAGGGCAGGGGGGACCCAGTACTTC
TRBV6-6	.	16	.	TRBJ1-2	CASSYEAVTSLSGYTF	TGTGCCAGCAGTTACGAGGCAGTCACCTCCCTGAGCGGCTACACCTTC
TRBV11-3	.	14	.	TRBJ2-3	CASSFGGDTDTQYF	TGTGCCAGCAGCTTTGGCGGGGACACAGATACGCAGTATTTT
TRBV7-3	few	15	TRBD2	TRBJ2-1	CASSQLAGGLNEQFF	TGTGCCAGCAGCCAACTAGCGGGGGGCCTCAATGAGCAGTTCTTC
TRBV28	.	17	TRBD1	TRBJ2-6	CASRPGQGARGANVLTF	TGTGCCAGCAGGCCGGGACAGGGGGCGCGAGGGGCCAACGTCCTGACTTTC
TRBV19	.	13	.	TRBJ2-5	CASSIDSGETQYF	TGTGCCAGTAGTATTGACAGCGGGGAGACCCAGTACTTC
TRBV11-2	.	17	.	TRBJ1-2	CASSLDQPTGGDYGYTF	TGTGCCAGCAGCTTAGATCAGCCCACTGGGGGGGACTATGGCTACACCTTC
TRBV10-3	few	16	TRBD2	TRBJ2-7	CAISRMGGAGGYEQYF	TGTGCCATCAGCCGAATGGGAGGGGCTGGGGGCTACGAGCAGTACTTC
TRBV7-2	.	15	.	TRBJ2-5	CASSLGGISGETQYF	TGTGCCAGCAGCTTAGGCGGCATAAGCGGAGAGACCCAGTACTTC
TRBV15	.	14	.	TRBJ1-3	CATSRSFRGNTIYF	TGTGCCACCAGCAGATCTTTTCGGGGAAACACCATATATTTT
TRBV6-5	.	13	.	TRBJ1-1	CASSYRDYTEAFF	TGTGCCAGCAGTTACAGGGACTACACTGAAGCTTTCTTT
TRBV6-5	.	12	.	TRBJ1-2	CASGPRGYGYTF	TGTGCCAGCGGCCCCCGGGGGTATGGCTACACCTTC
TRBV18	.	15	.	TRBJ2-3	CASSVSGGGTDTQYF	TGTGCCAGCTCAGTGTCGGGGGGCGGCACAGATACGCAGTATTTT
TRBV5-4	.	14	TRBD2	TRBJ2-1	CASSSGGPYNEQFF	TGTGCCAGCAGCTCGGGGGGGCCCTACAATGAGCAGTTCTTC
TRBV9	.	17	.	TRBJ2-7	CASSVECPGVHSYEQYF	TGTGCCAGCAGCGTAGAGTGTCCGGGAGTGCACTCCTACGAGCAGTACTTC
TRBV5-1	.	15	TRBD1	TRBJ2-4	CASSWIQGRKNIQYF	TGCGCCAGCAGCTGGATACAGGGGCGCAAAAACATTCAGTACTTC